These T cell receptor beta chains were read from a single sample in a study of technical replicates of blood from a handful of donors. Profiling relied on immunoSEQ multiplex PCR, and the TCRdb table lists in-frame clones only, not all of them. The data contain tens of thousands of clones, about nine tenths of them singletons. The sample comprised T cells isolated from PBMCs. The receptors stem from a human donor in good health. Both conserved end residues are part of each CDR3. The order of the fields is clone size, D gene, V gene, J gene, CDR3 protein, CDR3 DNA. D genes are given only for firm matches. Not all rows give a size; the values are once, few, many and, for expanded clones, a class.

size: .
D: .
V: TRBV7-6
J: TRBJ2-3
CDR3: CASSLKLYTDTQYF
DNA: TGTGCCAGCAGCTTAAAACTATACACAGATACGCAGTATTTT

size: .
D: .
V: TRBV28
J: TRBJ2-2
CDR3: CASGGYATGELFF
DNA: TGTGCCAGTGGAGGTTATGCCACCGGGGAGCTGTTTTTT

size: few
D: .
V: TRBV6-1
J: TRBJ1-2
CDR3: CASRAYAGDIYTF
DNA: TGTGCCAGCAGAGCATACGCAGGGGACATCTACACCTTC

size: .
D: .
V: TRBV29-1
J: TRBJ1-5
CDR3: CSVEAGVGQPQHF
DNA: TGCAGCGTTGAAGCAGGGGTAGGTCAGCCCCAGCATTTT

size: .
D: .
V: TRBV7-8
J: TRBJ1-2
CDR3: CASSFRGYSDSSYGYTF
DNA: TGTGCCAGCAGCTTCAGGGGATACTCGGATTCGTCATATGGCTACACCTTC

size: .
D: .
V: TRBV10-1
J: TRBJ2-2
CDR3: CASSGFLRRENTGELFF
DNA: TGCGCCAGCAGTGGTTTTCTCAGACGGGAGAACACCGGGGAGCTGTTTTTT

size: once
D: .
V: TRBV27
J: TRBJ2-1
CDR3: CASSWAGLSFGNEQFF
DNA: TGTGCCAGCAGTTGGGCGGGGTTAAGTTTCGGCAATGAGCAGTTCTTC

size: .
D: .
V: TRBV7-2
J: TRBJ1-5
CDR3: CASSLGRNQPQHF
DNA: TGTGCCAGCAGCTTAGGCCGGAATCAGCCCCAGCATTTT

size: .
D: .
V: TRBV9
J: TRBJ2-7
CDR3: CASSVGQATYEQYF
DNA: TGTGCCAGCAGCGTAGGTCAGGCGACCTACGAGCAGTACTTC

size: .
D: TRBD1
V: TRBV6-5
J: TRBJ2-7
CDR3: CASSYASTGGSYEQYF
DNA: TGTGCCAGCAGTTACGCTTCGACAGGGGGCTCCTACGAGCAGTACTTC

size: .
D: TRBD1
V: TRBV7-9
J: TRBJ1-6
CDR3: CASSLGPEQGPDSPLHF
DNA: TGTGCCAGCAGCTTAGGCCCCGAACAGGGGCCTGATTCACCCCTCCACTTT

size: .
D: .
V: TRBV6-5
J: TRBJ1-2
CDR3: CASSYDRQGFGYGYTF
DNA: TGTGCCAGCAGTTACGATCGTCAGGGTTTCGGCTATGGCTACACCTTC

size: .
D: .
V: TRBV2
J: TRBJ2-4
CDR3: CASSQTGPFGKNIQYF
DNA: TGTGCCAGCAGTCAAACAGGTCCGTTCGGCAAAAACATTCAGTACTTC

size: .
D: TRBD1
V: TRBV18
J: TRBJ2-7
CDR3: CASSGPHRDREVGEQYF
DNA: TGTGCCAGCTCAGGACCACACCGGGACAGGGAGGTAGGCGAGCAGTACTTC

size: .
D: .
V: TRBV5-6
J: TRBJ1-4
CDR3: CASSSDRGPKKLFF
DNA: TGTGCCAGCAGCTCGGACAGAGGGCCGAAGAAACTGTTTTTT

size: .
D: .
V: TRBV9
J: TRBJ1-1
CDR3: CASSARGTEAFF
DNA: TGTGCCAGCAGCGCAAGGGGTACTGAAGCTTTCTTT

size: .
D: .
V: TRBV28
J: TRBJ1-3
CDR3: CASSLTGPGNTIYF
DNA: TGTGCCAGCAGTCTTACAGGGCCTGGAAACACCATATATTTT

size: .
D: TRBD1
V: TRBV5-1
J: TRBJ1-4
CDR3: CASSSTGTGIEKLFF
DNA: TGCGCCAGCAGCTCTACCGGGACAGGAATTGAAAAACTGTTTTTT

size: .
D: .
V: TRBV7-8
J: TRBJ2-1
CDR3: CASSSTRDNEQFF
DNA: TGTGCCAGCAGCTCAACCAGGGACAATGAGCAGTTCTTC

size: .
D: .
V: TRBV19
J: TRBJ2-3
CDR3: CASSWRATDTQYF
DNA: TGTGCCAGTAGCTGGCGGGCCACAGATACGCAGTATTTT

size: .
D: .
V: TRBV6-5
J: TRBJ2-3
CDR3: CASTSGGTQYF
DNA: TGTGCCAGCACCAGCGGAGGTACGCAGTATTTT

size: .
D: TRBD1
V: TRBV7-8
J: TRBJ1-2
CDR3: CASSSKTGDQYGYTF
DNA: TGTGCCAGCAGCTCGAAGACAGGGGACCAATATGGCTACACCTTC

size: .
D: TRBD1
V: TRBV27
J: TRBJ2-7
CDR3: CASSLLASTGAHEQYF
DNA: TGTGCCAGCAGTTTATTGGCTTCTACAGGGGCCCACGAGCAGTACTTC

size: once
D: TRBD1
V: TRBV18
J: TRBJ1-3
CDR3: CASSPNRGDTIYF
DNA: TGTGCCAGCTCACCCAACAGGGGAGACACCATATATTTT

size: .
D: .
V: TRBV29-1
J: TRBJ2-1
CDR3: CSVEGVKRYNEQFF
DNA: TGCAGCGTTGAAGGGGTTAAGAGGTACAATGAGCAGTTCTTC

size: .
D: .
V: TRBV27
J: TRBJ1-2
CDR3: CASSRDMLVPYTF
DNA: TGTGCCAGCAGCCGGGACATGCTGGTACCCTACACCTTC

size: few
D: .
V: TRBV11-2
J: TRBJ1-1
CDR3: CASSLVTGVRTEAFF
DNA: TGTGCCAGCAGCTTAGTGACGGGGGTTCGGACTGAAGCTTTCTTT

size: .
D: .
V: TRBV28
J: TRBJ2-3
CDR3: CASKTDILSPSTDTQYF
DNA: TGTGCCAGCAAGACGGACATCCTGTCCCCTAGCACAGATACGCAGTATTTT

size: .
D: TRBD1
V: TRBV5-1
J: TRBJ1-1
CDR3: CASSYTGGSTEAFF
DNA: TGCGCCAGCAGCTACACAGGGGGTAGCACTGAAGCTTTCTTT

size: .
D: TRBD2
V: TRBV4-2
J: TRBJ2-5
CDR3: CASSQDLASGRLETQYF
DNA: TGTGCCAGCAGCCAAGATCTGGCTAGCGGGAGGTTGGAGACCCAGTACTTC

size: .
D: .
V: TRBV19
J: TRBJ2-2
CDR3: CASSYSGTGELFF
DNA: TGTGCCAGTAGCTATTCGGGCACCGGGGAGCTGTTTTTT

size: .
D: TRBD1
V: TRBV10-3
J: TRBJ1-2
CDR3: CAARREGQIYGYTF
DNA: TGTGCCGCCCGACGAGAGGGACAGATCTATGGCTACACCTTC

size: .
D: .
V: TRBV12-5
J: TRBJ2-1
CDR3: CASGLVPGDSEQFF
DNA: TGTGCTAGTGGTTTGGTACCGGGAGACTCGGAGCAGTTCTTC

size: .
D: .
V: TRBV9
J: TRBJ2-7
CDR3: CASSGSSALGYEQYF
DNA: TGTGCCAGCAGCGGCAGTAGTGCCCTCGGGTACGAGCAGTACTTC

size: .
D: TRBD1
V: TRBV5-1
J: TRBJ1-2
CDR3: CASSLVAGGDGYTF
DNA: TGCGCCAGCAGCTTGGTGGCAGGGGGAGATGGCTACACCTTC

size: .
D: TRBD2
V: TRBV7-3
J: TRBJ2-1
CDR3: CASSFYSSGEEQFF
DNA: TGTGCCAGCAGTTTTTACTCTAGCGGGGAAGAGCAGTTCTTC

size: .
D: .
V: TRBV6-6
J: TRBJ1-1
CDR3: CASSYSPREPGPEAFF
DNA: TGTGCCAGCAGTTACTCTCCCCGGGAGCCCGGGCCTGAAGCTTTCTTT

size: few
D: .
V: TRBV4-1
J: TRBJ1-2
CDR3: CASSQEVTTYGYTF
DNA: TGCGCCAGCAGCCAAGAAGTTACAACCTATGGCTACACCTTC

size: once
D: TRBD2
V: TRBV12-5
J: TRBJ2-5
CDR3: CASGLSGSETQYF
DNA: TGTGCTAGTGGCCTTAGCGGGAGTGAGACCCAGTACTTC

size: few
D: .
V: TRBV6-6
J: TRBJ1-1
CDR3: CASSQFRVQTEAFF
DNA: TGTGCCAGCAGTCAGTTCCGGGTGCAAACTGAAGCTTTCTTT

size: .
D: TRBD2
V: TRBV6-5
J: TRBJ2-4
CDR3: CASRLGLGKNIQYF
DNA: TGTGCCAGCAGATTGGGACTAGGTAAAAACATTCAGTACTTC

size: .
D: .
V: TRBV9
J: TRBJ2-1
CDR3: CASSVVTSGEQFF
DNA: TGTGCCAGCAGCGTAGTAACATCCGGGGAGCAGTTCTTC

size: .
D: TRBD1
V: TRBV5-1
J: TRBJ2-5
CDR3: CASSLGGHRGQGPATQYF
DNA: TGCGCCAGCAGCTTGGGCGGCCATAGAGGACAGGGCCCCGCGACCCAGTACTTC

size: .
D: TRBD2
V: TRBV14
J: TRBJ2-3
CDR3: CASSASSLAGVSTDTQYF
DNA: TGTGCCAGCAGCGCCAGTAGCCTAGCGGGGGTTAGCACAGATACGCAGTATTTT

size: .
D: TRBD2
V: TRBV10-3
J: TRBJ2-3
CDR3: CAIKREGPTDTQYF
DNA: TGTGCCATCAAACGGGAGGGCCCCACAGATACGCAGTATTTT